The next 22 T cell receptor beta chains were all read from a single sample in a study of cytomegalovirus exposure and HLA in healthy donors. Vbeta (60) and Jbeta (13) primers were used in the PCR. Sequencing was performed with immunoSEQ multiplex PCR; in TCRdb, only in-frame clones are kept and a portion is missing. The sample has about 190,000 clones, around 75% seen once. Sequencing was performed on PBMCs. These receptors originate from a woman between 25 and 40 years old in good health and CMV-seropositive.

As regards this clone: The same CDR3 arises from other DNA sequences in this sample as well. The gene calls are TRBV9 and TRBJ1-1, with a weak D call TRBD1 (5 bases). This CDR3 has 13 residues. The germline V gene has CDR1 SGDLS and CDR2 YYNGEE. The V gene lost 1 base and the J gene lost 1 base, with 5 bases spanning the gap. In nucleotides, the CDR3 is TGTGCCAGCAGCGTAAGGGGGAACACTGAAGCTTTCTTT. As protein: CASSVRGNTEAFF.

The chain has TRBV5-4 and TRBJ2-5; tentatively, D is TRBD2 (5 bases). Trimming removed 5 bases from V and 4 bases from J, with 15 bases in between. Germline assignment: CDR1 SGHNT and CDR2 YYREEE (reference sequence). The CDR3 totals 14 residues. In DNA form, the CDR3 reads TGTGCCAGCAGTTCGAGGGAGCTGGTAGAGACCCAGTACTTC. This gives the protein CASSSRELVETQYF. The whole variable domain, remainder taken from reference TRBV5-4 and TRBJ2-5, is ETGVTQSPTHLIKTRGQQVTLRCSSQSGHNTVSWYQQALGQGPQFIFQYYREEENGRGNFPPRFSGLQFPNYSSELNVNALELDDSALYLCASSSRELVETQYFGPGTRLLVL.

V is TRBV29-1 and J is TRBJ2-1, with D hard to call. V lost 3 bases, J lost 0 bases, and 6 bases lay in between. The CDR3 has 13 residues. Germline assignment: CDR1 SQVTM and CDR2 ANQGSEA. The CDR3 bases are TGCAGCGTTGACCGAGTCTCCTACAATGAGCAGTTCTTC. Translating it yields CSVDRVSYNEQFF.

This clone has just one count. This rearrangement joins TRBV28 to TRBJ2-7; D may be TRBD1 (6 bases). Germline values: CDR1 MDHEN, CDR2 SYDVKM. The CDR3 has 14 amino acids. V shed 8 bases and J shed 0 bases, with 14 bases lying between them. CDR3 protein: CASCEQGSSYEQYF. DNA of the CDR3: TGTGCCAGCTGCGAACAGGGTAGCTCCTACGAGCAGTACTTC.

This chain joins TRBV18 and TRBJ2-5; D gene uncertain. The CDR3 contains 14 residues. V lost 4 bases and J 5 bases, leaving 14 bases between the germline ends. The V gene's germline CDR1 is KGHSH and CDR2 LQKENI. CDR3 sequence reads: CASSLPGRSETQYF. The DNA of the CDR3 is TGTGCCAGCTCACTCCCCGGCAGGTCCGAGACCCAGTACTTC.

This sequence joins TRBV11-2 and TRBJ2-6; D unresolved. The length of the CDR3 is 15 residues. The V and J ends lost 7 bases and 1 base respectively, with 11 bases between them. Germline CDR1 reads SGHAT; CDR2 reads FQNNGV. Written as DNA, the CDR3 is TGTGCCAGCACAGACACCGCTTCTGGGGCCAACGTCCTGACTTTC. The encoded protein is CASTDTASGANVLTF.

The V call is TRBV7-8, the J call TRBJ1-1, with 7 nucleotides matching TRBD1. Unmatched junction bases numbered 10, after V lost 5 bases and J lost 1 base. The germline gives CDR1 SGHVS, CDR2 FQNEAQ. CDR3 length: 16 amino acids. The CDR3 DNA reads TGTGCCAGCAGCCACGGTCTAGGGACAGCGAACACTGAAGCTTTCTTT. This gives the protein CASSHGLGTANTEAFF.

This clone was recorded a few times. The V gene is TRBV6-6, the J gene TRBJ2-7; 9 nucleotides match TRBD1. Germline CDR1 and CDR2: MNHNY and SVGAGI (reference sequence). The CDR3 runs 13 residues. With V trimmed by 7 bases and J by 7 bases, 8 bases remained unmatched. The DNA for the CDR3 is TGTGCCAGCAACACCGGGACAGGGCGTGAGCAGTACTTC. Translation: CASNTGTGREQYF.

This clone was detected a few times. The chain combines TRBV6-5 with TRBJ1-2; 8 bases fit TRBD1. The CDR3 extends over 13 amino acids. CDR1 and CDR2 (germline): MNHEY, SVGAGI. The V gene end was trimmed by 6 bases and the J gene end by 4 bases; junction bases not matched to a gene: 4. The CDR3 DNA is TGTGCCAGCAGCAGGACAGGGACCTATGGCTACACCTTC. It translates to CASSRTGTYGYTF.

J is TRBJ2-7 and V is TRBV14; TRBD1 is a possible D gene (7 bases). V was shortened by 6 bases and J by 5 bases, with 17 bases between the two germline ends. Germline CDR1 reads SGHDN; CDR2 reads FVKESK. The CDR3 has 14 residues. The CDR3 DNA follows: TGTGCCAGCAGTGCCACGACCAGGGGGGACGAGCAGTACTTC. The encoded protein is CASSATTRGDEQYF. The full variable domain, rest sourced from reference TRBV14 and TRBJ2-7, is EAGVTQFPSHSVIEKGQTVTLRCDPISGHDNLYWYRRVMGKEIKFLLHFVKESKQDESGMPNNRFLAERTGGTYSTLKVQPAELEDSGVYFCASSATTRGDEQYFGPGTRLTVT.

The rearrangement uses TRBV5-1 and TRBJ2-5; D ambiguous. Trimming removed 0 bases at V and 1 base at J, with 7 bases between. This CDR3 region has 14 residues. Germline V gives CDR1 SGHRS, CDR2 YFSETQ. The CDR3: CASSLAVSQETQYF. The CDR3 nucleotides read TGCGCCAGCAGCTTGGCGGTCTCCCAAGAGACCCAGTACTTC.

This rearrangement joins TRBV6-1 to TRBJ2-7; D may be TRBD2 (6 bases). The V end lost 10 bases, the J end lost 0 bases, and 10 bases lay between the germline ends. Germline assignment: CDR1 MNHNS and CDR2 SASEGT. The CDR3 sequence is 12 residues long. The CDR3 DNA reads TGTGCCACGATAGCGGCCTCCTACGAGCAGTACTTC. It specifies CATIAASYEQYF.

This clone has just one count. The chain carries TRBV7-8 and TRBJ2-5; the match to TRBD2 covers 12 bases. V lost 5 bases to trimming and J lost 5 bases; unmatched junction nucleotides: 9. This CDR3 region has 16 residues. Germline CDR1 reads SGHVS; CDR2 reads FQNEAQ. CDR3 amino acids: CASSQTSGSPGETQYF. In DNA, the CDR3 is TGTGCCAGCAGCCAGACTAGCGGGAGCCCCGGGGAGACCCAGTACTTC.

The V gene is TRBV5-1, the J gene TRBJ2-7, with D perhaps TRBD1 (5 bases). This CDR3 contains 12 residues. Looked up from germline, CDR1 is SGHRS and CDR2 is YFSETQ. V was pared by 3 bases and J by 2 bases, with 6 bases between. Here the CDR3 reads CASSSGTYEQYF. CDR3 nucleotides: TGCGCCAGCAGCTCAGGGACCTACGAGCAGTACTTC.

This clone appeared a single time. The J gene is TRBJ2-5, the V gene TRBV5-1, with 10 bases matching TRBD2. The CDR3 is 17 residues long. The germline V gene encodes CDR1 SGHRS and CDR2 YFSETQ. Trimming at V came to 0 bases and at J to 1 base, leaving 6 bases not matched to a gene. The CDR3 region is CASSLGAGGFLQETQYF. The CDR3, as DNA: TGCGCCAGCAGCTTGGGAGCGGGAGGGTTCCTCCAAGAGACCCAGTACTTC.

Only a few counts were recorded for this clone. The chain employs TRBV27 and TRBJ2-7; 11 nucleotides line up with TRBD2. The CDR3 length is 14 residues. Trimming removed 5 bases from V and 1 base from J; junction bases left unmatched: 1. Germline V gene sequence: CDR1 MNHEY, CDR2 SMNVEV (reference sequence). CDR3 sequence: CASSGTSGSYEQYF. DNA of the CDR3: TGTGCCAGCAGTGGGACTAGCGGTTCCTACGAGCAGTACTTC.

The V and J genes are TRBV12-1 and TRBJ2-2; TRBD1, the D gene given by the table, was not confirmed from the DNA. TRBV12-1 is recorded as a pseudogene. The CDR3 consists of 17 residues. CDR3 residues: CASSLGLRGFFTGELFF. CDR3 in DNA: TGTGCCAGCAGCTTAGGCTTAAGGGGGTTTTTCACCGGGGAGCTGTTTTTT.

The chain has TRBV10-1 and TRBJ2-5, with 12 bases that match TRBD2. This CDR3 has 18 amino acids. Germline trimming cut 3 bases from V and 5 bases from J; bases unmatched to any gene: 13. Germline-derived CDR1 and CDR2 are WNHNN and SYGVQD (reference sequence). CDR3 protein: CASSDSSGRALARETQYF. The CDR3 DNA follows: TGCGCCAGCAGTGATTCTAGCGGGAGGGCCCTTGCGCGGGAGACCCAGTACTTC.

This chain links TRBV29-1 with TRBJ2-5; D ambiguous. Germline V lookup: CDR1 SQVTM, CDR2 ANQGSEA. This CDR3 comprises 11 residues. Between the trimmed V and J ends, which lost 7 bases and 2 bases, there was a span of 8 bases. The CDR3 reads CSASLQETQYF. CDR3 nucleotides: TGCAGCGCGTCACTTCAAGAGACCCAGTACTTC.

This chain links TRBV5-5 with TRBJ1-5, with D possibly being TRBD1 (5 bases). The length of the CDR3 is 15 residues. Germline V gene sequence: CDR1 SGHKS, CDR2 YYEKEE (reference sequence). With 4 bases removed from V and 7 bases from J, the gap between germline ends came to 18 bases. The CDR3: CASSPGHLSSQPQHF. DNA for the CDR3: TGTGCCAGCAGCCCAGGACACCTGTCGAGCCAGCCCCAGCATTTT.

The chain links TRBV29-1 to TRBJ2-2; 9 bases fit TRBD2. This CDR3 comprises 14 residues. With V trimmed by 8 bases and J by 3 bases, 7 bases remained unmatched. Germline CDR1 and CDR2: SQVTM and ANQGSEA. CDR3 in DNA: TGCAGCACTAGGACTAGCGCCTACACCGGGGAGCTGTTTTTT. Its protein product is CSTRTSAYTGELFF.

The chain recombines TRBV29-1 with TRBJ2-7; 9 nucleotides agree with TRBD1. Unmatched junction bases numbered 6, after V lost 1 base and J lost 2 bases. CDR1 is SQVTM and CDR2 is ANQGSEA in the germline V gene. The CDR3 is 15 amino acids. CDR3 loop: CSVEAGNRGPYEQYF. CDR3 in DNA: TGCAGCGTTGAAGCCGGGAACAGGGGGCCCTACGAGCAGTACTTC.